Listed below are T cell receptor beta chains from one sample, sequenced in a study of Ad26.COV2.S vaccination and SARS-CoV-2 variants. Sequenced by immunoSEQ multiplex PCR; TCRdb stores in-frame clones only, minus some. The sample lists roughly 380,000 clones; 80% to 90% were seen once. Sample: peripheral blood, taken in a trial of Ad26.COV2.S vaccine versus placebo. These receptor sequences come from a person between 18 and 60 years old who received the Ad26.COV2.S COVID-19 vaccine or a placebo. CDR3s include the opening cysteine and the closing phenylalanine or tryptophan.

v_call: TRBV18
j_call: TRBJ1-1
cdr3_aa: CASSPPTLQGGAEAFF

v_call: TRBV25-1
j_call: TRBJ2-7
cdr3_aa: CASRARGEQYF

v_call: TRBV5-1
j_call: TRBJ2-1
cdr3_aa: CASSLNGQGVRDEQFF

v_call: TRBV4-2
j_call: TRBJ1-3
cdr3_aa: CASTYSGNTIYF

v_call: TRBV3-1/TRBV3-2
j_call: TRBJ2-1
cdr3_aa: CASSRPLGGSSYNEQFF

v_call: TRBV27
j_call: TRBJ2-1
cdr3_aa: CASSSGDRYNEQFF

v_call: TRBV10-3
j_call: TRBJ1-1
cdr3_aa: CAISETANTEAFF

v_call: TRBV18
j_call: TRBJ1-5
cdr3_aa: CASSPVQGLQPQHF

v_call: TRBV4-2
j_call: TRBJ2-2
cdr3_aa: CASRQTGDTGELFF

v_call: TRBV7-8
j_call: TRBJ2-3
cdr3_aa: CASSHREVQYF

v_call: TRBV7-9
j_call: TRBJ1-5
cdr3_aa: CASSLVGTDQPQHF

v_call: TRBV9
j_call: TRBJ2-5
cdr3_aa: CASSVSLTGGLETQYF

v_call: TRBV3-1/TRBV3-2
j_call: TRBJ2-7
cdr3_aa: CASSPLAGGNIEQYF

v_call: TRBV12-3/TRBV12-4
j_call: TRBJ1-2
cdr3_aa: CASSLFYGYTF

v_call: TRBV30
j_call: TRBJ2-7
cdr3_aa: CAWSRTGGADEQYF

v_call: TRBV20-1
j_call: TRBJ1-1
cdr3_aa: CSARAGGAFF

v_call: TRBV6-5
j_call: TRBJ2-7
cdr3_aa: CASNRGYEQYF

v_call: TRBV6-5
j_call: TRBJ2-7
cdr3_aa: CASHVTSGSYEQYF

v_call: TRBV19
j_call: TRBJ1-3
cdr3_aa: CASKGALTGRAAGNTIYF

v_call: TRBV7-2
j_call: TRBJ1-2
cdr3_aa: CASSLTGNTAEYGYTF